The rows below give T cell receptor beta chains drawn from one sample of a study of cytomegalovirus exposure and HLA in healthy donors. The data were produced by immunoSEQ multiplex PCR, yet TCRdb's version contains in-frame clones alone and is incomplete. The table has roughly 240,000 clones, around 80% seen once. The specimen sequenced was PBMCs. These receptors were taken from a woman aged 40 to 50 in good health and CMV-seropositive. The CDR3 runs from the conserved cysteine through the conserved F or W. Each record gives: V gene, J gene, clone size, D gene, CDR3 protein, CDR3 DNA. A D gene is named only where the DNA matches it firmly. The size of a clone is reported for some rows only, either as once, few or many, or as a class for expanded clones.

V: TRBV6-5
J: TRBJ1-5
size: NA
D: NA
CDR3: CASSYSQGNQPQHF
DNA: TGTGCCAGCAGTTACTCCCAGGGCAATCAGCCCCAGCATTTT

V: TRBV7-6
J: TRBJ2-5
size: NA
D: NA
CDR3: CASSLAGDAETQYF
DNA: TGTGCCAGCAGCTTAGCAGGGGATGCGGAGACCCAGTACTTC

V: TRBV27
J: TRBJ2-1
size: NA
D: NA
CDR3: CASRRIDRTYNEQFF
DNA: TGTGCCAGCAGACGAATCGACAGAACCTACAATGAGCAGTTCTTC

V: TRBV5-8
J: TRBJ1-6
size: NA
D: TRBD1
CDR3: CASSAGQNSPLHF
DNA: TGTGCCAGCAGCGCGGGACAGAATTCACCCCTCCACTTT

V: TRBV7-9
J: TRBJ1-1
size: NA
D: TRBD1
CDR3: CSSSWDRDWVNTEAFF
DNA: TGTTCCAGCAGTTGGGACAGGGATTGGGTGAACACTGAAGCTTTCTTT

V: TRBV12-5
J: TRBJ1-1
size: NA
D: NA
CDR3: CASGAGVMNTEAFF
DNA: TGTGCTAGTGGCGCCGGAGTGATGAACACTGAAGCTTTCTTT

V: TRBV30
J: TRBJ2-7
size: NA
D: TRBD1
CDR3: CAWSGGDRNSYEQYF
DNA: TGTGCCTGGAGTGGAGGGGACAGAAACTCCTACGAGCAGTACTTC

V: TRBV27
J: TRBJ2-7
size: few
D: NA
CDR3: CASSLSGVASYEQYF
DNA: TGTGCCAGCAGTTTATCAGGGGTTGCCTCCTACGAGCAGTACTTC

V: TRBV7-3
J: TRBJ2-2
size: NA
D: NA
CDR3: CASSANPSGQNTGELFF
DNA: TGTGCCAGCAGCGCCAATCCCAGCGGGCAGAACACCGGGGAGCTGTTTTTT

V: TRBV5-6
J: TRBJ2-6
size: NA
D: NA
CDR3: CASSLVRASGANVLTF
DNA: TGTGCCAGCAGCTTGGTCAGGGCCTCTGGGGCCAACGTCCTGACTTTC

V: TRBV28
J: TRBJ1-2
size: NA
D: NA
CDR3: CASTPGGYKGYTF
DNA: TGTGCCAGCACCCCCGGGGGGTACAAGGGCTACACCTTC

V: TRBV7-9
J: TRBJ2-1
size: few
D: NA
CDR3: CASSSGKGDNEQFF
DNA: TGTGCCAGCAGCTCGGGGAAGGGGGACAATGAGCAGTTCTTC

V: TRBV14
J: TRBJ2-7
size: once
D: TRBD2
CDR3: CASSQDSAGYNEQYF
DNA: TGTGCCAGCAGCCAAGATTCAGCGGGATACAACGAGCAGTACTTC

V: TRBV2
J: TRBJ1-1
size: NA
D: TRBD1
CDR3: CASSRGQGGSEAFF
DNA: TGTGCCAGCAGTAGAGGACAGGGGGGCTCTGAAGCTTTCTTT

V: TRBV18
J: TRBJ2-5
size: NA
D: NA
CDR3: CASSSGTQETQYF
DNA: TGTGCCAGCTCCTCGGGTACCCAAGAGACCCAGTACTTC

V: TRBV5-1
J: TRBJ2-7
size: NA
D: NA
CDR3: CASSDGANYEQYF
DNA: TGCGCCAGCAGCGACGGAGCAAACTACGAGCAGTACTTC

V: TRBV25-1
J: TRBJ2-7
size: NA
D: NA
CDR3: CATWDSGAAEQYF
DNA: TGTGCCACGTGGGATTCTGGGGCTGCCGAGCAGTACTTC

V: TRBV4-1
J: TRBJ1-5
size: NA
D: NA
CDR3: CASSPSGGAFNQPQHF
DNA: TGCGCCAGCAGCCCCTCTGGCGGGGCCTTCAATCAGCCCCAGCATTTT

V: TRBV6-1
J: TRBJ2-2
size: NA
D: TRBD2
CDR3: CASSVTGGGGELFF
DNA: TGTGCCAGCAGTGTCACCGGGGGGGGCGGGGAGCTGTTTTTT

V: TRBV6-1
J: TRBJ1-3
size: NA
D: TRBD1
CDR3: CASSEVSGGGDTIYF
DNA: TGTGCCAGCAGTGAAGTTTCAGGGGGAGGCGACACCATATATTTT

V: TRBV2
J: TRBJ2-7
size: NA
D: NA
CDR3: CASASSYEQYF
DNA: TGTGCCAGCGCGAGCTCCTACGAGCAGTACTTC

V: TRBV11-2
J: TRBJ1-1
size: NA
D: NA
CDR3: CASSRVGPEAFF
DNA: TGTGCCAGCAGCCGGGTGGGGCCTGAAGCTTTCTTT

V: TRBV5-8
J: TRBJ1-1
size: NA
D: NA
CDR3: CASGWTDRNTEAFF
DNA: TGTGCCAGCGGCTGGACGGACAGGAACACTGAAGCTTTCTTT

V: TRBV30
J: TRBJ2-1
size: NA
D: NA
CDR3: CAWLLGYNEQFF
DNA: TGTGCCTGGCTACTAGGGTACAATGAGCAGTTCTTC

V: TRBV7-9
J: TRBJ1-4
size: NA
D: NA
CDR3: CSSSLGGSNEKLFF
DNA: TGTTCCAGCAGCTTAGGAGGGTCAAATGAAAAACTGTTTTTT

V: TRBV5-6
J: TRBJ1-5
size: NA
D: TRBD1
CDR3: CASSFSGGLQPQHF
DNA: TGTGCCAGCAGTTTCTCAGGGGGCCTACAGCCCCAGCATTTT

V: TRBV9
J: TRBJ2-1
size: NA
D: NA
CDR3: CASSVGALNNEQFF
DNA: TGTGCCAGCAGCGTAGGGGCCTTAAACAATGAGCAGTTCTTC

V: TRBV30
J: TRBJ2-1
size: once
D: NA
CDR3: CAWSVSGYNEQFF
DNA: TGTGCCTGGAGTGTAAGCGGATACAATGAGCAGTTCTTC

V: TRBV7-2
J: TRBJ1-1
size: NA
D: TRBD1
CDR3: CASSLHRGGTEAFF
DNA: TGTGCCAGCAGTCTTCACAGGGGGGGGACTGAAGCTTTCTTT

V: TRBV25-1
J: TRBJ1-3
size: NA
D: NA
CDR3: CASSDIRGNTIYF
DNA: TGTGCCAGCAGCGATATCCGGGGAAACACCATATATTTT

V: TRBV30
J: TRBJ2-1
size: NA
D: TRBD2
CDR3: CAWSEASGYNEQFF
DNA: TGTGCCTGGAGTGAGGCTAGCGGTTACAATGAGCAGTTCTTC

V: TRBV19
J: TRBJ1-2
size: NA
D: TRBD1
CDR3: CASSFLSGTGGSYGYTF
DNA: TGTGCCAGTAGTTTCCTTTCCGGGACAGGGGGCAGCTATGGCTACACCTTC

V: TRBV6-5
J: TRBJ2-7
size: few
D: TRBD2
CDR3: CASLAGGAGNEQYF
DNA: TGTGCCAGCTTAGCGGGGGGGGCAGGGAACGAGCAGTACTTC

V: TRBV11-1
J: TRBJ2-1
size: NA
D: TRBD1
CDR3: CASSLTGEGLGEQFF
DNA: TGTGCCAGCAGTCTAACAGGGGAAGGCTTGGGTGAGCAGTTCTTC

V: TRBV5-1
J: TRBJ2-3
size: NA
D: TRBD2
CDR3: CASSLERDGDTQYF
DNA: TGCGCCAGCAGCTTGGAGCGGGATGGTGATACGCAGTATTTT

V: TRBV6-6
J: TRBJ1-1
size: NA
D: TRBD1
CDR3: CASSPGRGVAEAFF
DNA: TGTGCCAGCAGCCCCGGCAGGGGGGTAGCTGAAGCTTTCTTT

V: TRBV6-5
J: TRBJ2-1
size: NA
D: TRBD2
CDR3: CASSYSGGVNEQFF
DNA: TGTGCCAGCAGTTACTCGGGGGGGGTCAATGAGCAGTTCTTC

V: TRBV4-1
J: TRBJ1-4
size: NA
D: NA
CDR3: CASSQDGRDEKLFF
DNA: TGCGCCAGCAGCCAAGACGGCAGGGATGAAAAACTGTTTTTT

V: TRBV2
J: TRBJ1-5
size: NA
D: NA
CDR3: CASGPRVQPQHF
DNA: TGTGCCAGCGGACCGAGGGTTCAGCCCCAGCATTTT

V: TRBV12-5
J: TRBJ1-2
size: NA
D: NA
CDR3: CASGLVSGGGGYTF
DNA: TGTGCTAGTGGTTTGGTATCGGGGGGAGGGGGCTACACCTTC

V: TRBV7-3
J: TRBJ2-2
size: NA
D: TRBD2
CDR3: CASSSSGGPGTGELFF
DNA: TGTGCCAGCAGCAGCTCGGGGGGGCCGGGCACCGGGGAGCTGTTTTTT

V: TRBV7-2
J: TRBJ1-2
size: NA
D: NA
CDR3: CASSLGPGNYGYTF
DNA: TGTGCCAGCAGCTTAGGTCCAGGGAACTATGGCTACACCTTC

V: TRBV7-9
J: TRBJ2-7
size: NA
D: TRBD1
CDR3: CASTYSTGENEQYF
DNA: TGTGCCAGCACCTACTCGACAGGGGAGAACGAGCAGTACTTC

V: TRBV6-6
J: TRBJ1-2
size: NA
D: NA
CDR3: CASSYPDRWGYGYTF
DNA: TGTGCCAGCAGTTACCCTGACAGGTGGGGCTATGGCTACACCTTC

V: TRBV18
J: TRBJ2-1
size: NA
D: TRBD1
CDR3: CASSPGTGQLQLTYSYNEQFF
DNA: TGTGCCAGCTCACCAGGGACAGGACAACTCCAGCTTACTTACTCCTACAATGAGCAGTTCTTC

V: TRBV10-3
J: TRBJ2-1
size: once
D: TRBD2
CDR3: CAISGGLGRASEYNEQFF
DNA: TGTGCCATCAGTGGGGGGCTCGGGAGGGCATCAGAATACAATGAGCAGTTCTTC

V: TRBV6-5
J: TRBJ1-5
size: NA
D: NA
CDR3: CASSPHSNQPQHF
DNA: TGTGCCAGCAGTCCCCATAGCAATCAGCCCCAGCATTTT

V: TRBV5-4
J: TRBJ2-2
size: NA
D: TRBD1
CDR3: CASNPGQGRGYGLNTGELFF
DNA: TGTGCCAGCAATCCGGGACAGGGGCGGGGGTACGGACTGAACACCGGGGAGCTGTTTTTT

V: TRBV9
J: TRBJ2-1
size: once
D: TRBD2
CDR3: CASSVTSGRANEQFF
DNA: TGTGCCAGCAGCGTAACTAGCGGGAGGGCAAATGAGCAGTTCTTC

V: TRBV25-1
J: TRBJ2-7
size: NA
D: NA
CDR3: CASSLAATSEQYF
DNA: TGTGCCAGCAGTTTGGCGGCGACCTCCGAGCAGTACTTC

V: TRBV11-3
J: TRBJ2-1
size: NA
D: NA
CDR3: CASSLDSSYNEQFF
DNA: TGTGCCAGCAGCTTAGATTCCAGTTACAATGAGCAGTTCTTC

V: TRBV4-3
J: TRBJ2-7
size: once
D: TRBD2
CDR3: CASSQRGGAGGAAYEQYF
DNA: TGCGCCAGCAGCCAAAGGGGCGGGGCGGGAGGGGCGGCCTACGAGCAGTACTTC

V: TRBV6-5
J: TRBJ2-1
size: NA
D: TRBD2
CDR3: CASRGLAREQFF
DNA: TGTGCCAGCAGAGGACTAGCTCGTGAGCAGTTCTTC